The T cell receptor beta chain described here comes from a study of blood T cell repertoires in COVID-19. Study details: Acute and convalescent COVID-19 specimens originated in the United States, Italy and Spain. T cells, B-cell-depleted T cells, or PBMCs provided the cDNA or gDNA that served as material.

CDR1 is SGHVS and CDR2 is FQNEAQ in the germline V gene. Trimming removed 4 bases at V and 4 bases at J, with 19 bases between. The CDR3 runs 16 residues. Produced via immunoSEQ multiplex PCR; TCRdb's table is partial and in-frame only. The data hold approximately 150,000 clones, with approximately 80% observed a single time. Study members were between about 18 and 95 years old and lived in roughly 24 US regions. Resolution of symptoms, clearance, or two negative PCRs was present in recovered Cohort 3 donors. This clone was found a few times. The receptor was derived from a man aged 35 to 55 who had recovered from COVID-19. Material: PBMCs or T cells enriched from blood (not recorded which). The V gene is TRBV7-8, the J gene TRBJ1-1, with D maybe TRBD1 (5 bases). The CDR3 nucleotides read TGTGCCAGCAGCTCCGGCCGGGGGGGGGTGAGCACTGAAGCTTTCTTT. Translating it yields CASSSGRGGVSTEAFF.